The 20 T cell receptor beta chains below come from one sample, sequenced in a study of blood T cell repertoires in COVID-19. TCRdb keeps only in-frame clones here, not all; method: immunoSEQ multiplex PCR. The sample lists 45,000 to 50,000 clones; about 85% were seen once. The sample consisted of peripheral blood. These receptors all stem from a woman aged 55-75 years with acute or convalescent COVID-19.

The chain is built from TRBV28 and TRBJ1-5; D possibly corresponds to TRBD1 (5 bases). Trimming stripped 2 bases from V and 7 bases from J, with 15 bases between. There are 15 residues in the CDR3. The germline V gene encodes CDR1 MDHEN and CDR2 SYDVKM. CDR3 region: CASSLKYRGGQPQHF. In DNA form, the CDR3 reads TGTGCCAGCAGTTTAAAGTATAGGGGTGGGCAGCCCCAGCATTTT. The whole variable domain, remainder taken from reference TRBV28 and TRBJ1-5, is DVKVTQSSRYLVKRTGEKVFLECVQDMDHENMFWYRQDPGLGLRLIYFSYDVKMKEKGDIPEGYSVSREKKERFSLILESASTNQTSMYLCASSLKYRGGQPQHFGDGTRLSIL.

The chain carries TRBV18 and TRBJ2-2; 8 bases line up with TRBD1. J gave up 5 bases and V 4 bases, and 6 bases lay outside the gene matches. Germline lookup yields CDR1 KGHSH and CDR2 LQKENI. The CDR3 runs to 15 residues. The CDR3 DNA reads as TGTGCCAGCTCACGCGGACAGGGACCAACCGGGGAGCTGTTTTTT. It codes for CASSRGQGPTGELFF.

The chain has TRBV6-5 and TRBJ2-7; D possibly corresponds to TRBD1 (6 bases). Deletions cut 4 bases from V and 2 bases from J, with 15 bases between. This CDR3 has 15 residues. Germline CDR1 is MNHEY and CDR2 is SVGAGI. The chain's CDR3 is CASSSDSTRPYEQYF. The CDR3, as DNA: TGTGCCAGCAGTTCGGACAGTACGAGGCCCTACGAGCAGTACTTC.

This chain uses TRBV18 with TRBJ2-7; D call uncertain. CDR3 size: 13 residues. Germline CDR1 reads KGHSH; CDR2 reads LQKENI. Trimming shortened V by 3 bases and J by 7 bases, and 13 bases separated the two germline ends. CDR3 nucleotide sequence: TGTGCCAGCTCACCCCATCCCAGTAAAGAGCAGTACTTC. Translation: CASSPHPSKEQYF.

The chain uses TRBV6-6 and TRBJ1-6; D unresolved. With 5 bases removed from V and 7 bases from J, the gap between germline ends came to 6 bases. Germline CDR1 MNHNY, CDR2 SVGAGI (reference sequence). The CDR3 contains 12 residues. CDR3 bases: TGTGCCAGCAGTGCGCGAAATTCACCCCTCCACTTT. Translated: CASSARNSPLHF.

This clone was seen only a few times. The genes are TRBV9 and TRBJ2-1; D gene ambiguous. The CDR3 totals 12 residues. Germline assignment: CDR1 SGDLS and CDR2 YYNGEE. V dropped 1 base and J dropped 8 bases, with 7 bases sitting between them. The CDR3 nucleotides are TGTGCCAGCAGCGTACTGGCGGATGAGCAGTTCTTC. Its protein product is CASSVLADEQFF.

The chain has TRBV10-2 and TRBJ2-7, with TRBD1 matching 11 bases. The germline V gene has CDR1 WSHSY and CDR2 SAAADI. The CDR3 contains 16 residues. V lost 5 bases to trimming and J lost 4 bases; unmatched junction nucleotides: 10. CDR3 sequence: CASSLTRDRGFYEQYF. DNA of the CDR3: TGCGCCAGCAGTCTTACCCGGGACAGGGGGTTTTACGAGCAGTACTTC.

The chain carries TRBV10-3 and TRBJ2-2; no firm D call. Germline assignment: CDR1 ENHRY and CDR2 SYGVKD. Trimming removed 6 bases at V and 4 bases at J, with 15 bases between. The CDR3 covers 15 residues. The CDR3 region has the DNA TGTGCCATCAGCGTCGCGATACTATCCACCGGGGAGCTGTTTTTT. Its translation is CAISVAILSTGELFF.

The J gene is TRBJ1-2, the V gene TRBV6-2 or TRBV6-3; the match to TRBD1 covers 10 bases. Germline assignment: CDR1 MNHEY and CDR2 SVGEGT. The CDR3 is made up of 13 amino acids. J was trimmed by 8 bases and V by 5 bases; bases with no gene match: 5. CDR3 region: CASSPDRGVGYTF. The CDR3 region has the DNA TGTGCCAGCAGTCCGGACAGGGGGGTCGGCTACACCTTC.

In nucleotides, the CDR3 is TGTGCCAGCAGTGAAGAGGGACAGACGAACACCGGGGAGCTGTTTTTT. Its protein product is CASSEEGQTNTGELFF. The chain employs TRBV2 and TRBJ2-2; 7 bases match TRBD1. In germline, CDR1 is SNHLY, CDR2 FYNNEI. This CDR3 is built from 16 residues. Trimming at V came to 1 base and at J to 0 bases, leaving 2 bases not matched to a gene.

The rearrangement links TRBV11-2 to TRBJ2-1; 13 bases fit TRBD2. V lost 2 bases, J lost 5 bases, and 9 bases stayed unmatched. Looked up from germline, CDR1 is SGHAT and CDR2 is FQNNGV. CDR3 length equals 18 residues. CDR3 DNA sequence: TGTGCCAGCAGCTTAACCCCACCACTAGCGGGGGGGCACAATGAGCAGTTCTTC. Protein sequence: CASSLTPPLAGGHNEQFF.

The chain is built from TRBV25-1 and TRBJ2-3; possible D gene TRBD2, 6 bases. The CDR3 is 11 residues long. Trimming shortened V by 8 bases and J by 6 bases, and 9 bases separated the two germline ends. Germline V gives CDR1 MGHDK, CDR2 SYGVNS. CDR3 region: CASSLADTQYF. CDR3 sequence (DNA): TGTGCCAGCTCGCTAGCGGATACGCAGTATTTT.

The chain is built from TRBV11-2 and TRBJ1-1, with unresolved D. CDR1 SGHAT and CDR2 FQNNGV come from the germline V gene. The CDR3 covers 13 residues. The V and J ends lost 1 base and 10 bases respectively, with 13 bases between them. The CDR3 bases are TGTGCCAGCAGCTTAGGATCTACGTCAGGAGCTTTCTTT. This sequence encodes CASSLGSTSGAFF.

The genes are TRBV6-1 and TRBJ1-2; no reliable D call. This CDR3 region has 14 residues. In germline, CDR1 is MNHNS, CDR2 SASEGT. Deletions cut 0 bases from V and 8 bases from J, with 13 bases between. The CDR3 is CASSEARTRYGYTF. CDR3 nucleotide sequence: TGTGCCAGCAGTGAAGCTCGGACTAGGTACGGCTACACCTTC.

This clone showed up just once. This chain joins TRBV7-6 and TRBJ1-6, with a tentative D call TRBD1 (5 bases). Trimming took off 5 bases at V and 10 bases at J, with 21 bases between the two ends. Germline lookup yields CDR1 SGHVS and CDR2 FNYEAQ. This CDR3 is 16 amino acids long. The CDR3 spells CASSKVMGLTASPLHF. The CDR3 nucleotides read TGTGCCAGCAGCAAAGTGATGGGACTGACGGCCTCACCCCTCCACTTT.

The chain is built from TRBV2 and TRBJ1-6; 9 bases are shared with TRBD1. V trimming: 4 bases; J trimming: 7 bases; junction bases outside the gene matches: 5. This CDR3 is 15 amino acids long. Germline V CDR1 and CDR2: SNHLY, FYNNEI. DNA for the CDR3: TGTGCCAGCAGTGGGGGGGACAGGGCCAATTCACCCCTCCACTTT. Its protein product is CASSGGDRANSPLHF. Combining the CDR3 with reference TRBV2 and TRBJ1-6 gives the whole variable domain EPEVTQTPSHQVTQMGQEVILRCVPISNHLYFYWYRQILGQKVEFLVSFYNNEISEKSEIFDDQFSVERPDGSNFTLKIRSTKLEDSAMYFCASSGGDRANSPLHFGNGTRLTVT.

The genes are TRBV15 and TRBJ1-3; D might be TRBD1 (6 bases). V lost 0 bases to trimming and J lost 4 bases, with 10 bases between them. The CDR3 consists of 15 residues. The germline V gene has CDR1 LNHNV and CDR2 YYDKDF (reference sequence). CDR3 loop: CATSRDLRGGNTIYF. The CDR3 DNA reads TGTGCCACCAGCAGAGATCTCAGGGGAGGAAACACCATATATTTT. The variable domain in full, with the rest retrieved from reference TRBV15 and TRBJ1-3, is DAMVIQNPRYQVTQFGKPVTLSCSQTLNHNVMYWYQQKSSQAPKLLFHYYDKDFNNEADTPDNFQSRRPNTSFCFLDIRSPGLGDTAMYLCATSRDLRGGNTIYFGEGSWLTVV.

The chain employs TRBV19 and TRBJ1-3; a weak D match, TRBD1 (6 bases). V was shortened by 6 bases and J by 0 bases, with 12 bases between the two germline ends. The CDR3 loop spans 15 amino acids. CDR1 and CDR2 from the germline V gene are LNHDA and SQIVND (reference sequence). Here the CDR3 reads CASRQQGPSGNTIYF. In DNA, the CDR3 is TGTGCCAGTAGACAACAGGGCCCCTCTGGAAACACCATATATTTT.

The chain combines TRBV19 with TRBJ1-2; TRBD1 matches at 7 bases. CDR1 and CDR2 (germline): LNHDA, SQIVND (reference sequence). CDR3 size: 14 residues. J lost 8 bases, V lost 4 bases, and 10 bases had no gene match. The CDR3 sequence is CASSTRQGLSGYTF. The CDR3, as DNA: TGTGCCAGTAGTACCCGACAGGGCCTCTCCGGCTACACCTTC.

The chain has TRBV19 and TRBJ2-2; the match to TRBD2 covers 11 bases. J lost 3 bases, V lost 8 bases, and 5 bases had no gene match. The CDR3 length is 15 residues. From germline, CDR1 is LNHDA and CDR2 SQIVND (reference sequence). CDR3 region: CASLLAGEHTGELFF. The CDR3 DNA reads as TGTGCCAGTCTACTAGCGGGAGAACACACCGGGGAGCTGTTTTTT.